A single T cell receptor (beta chain) is shown here with its context. The target antigen is unknown. These data originate in a study of T cells in Graves' hyperthyroidism and ophthalmopathy. Whole-study context: Upon initial diagnosis and before any treatment, peripheral blood was collected. Study-wide findings and caveats: The model made its ophthalmopathy prediction, and onset followed a median about 6.8 months later. Most clonotypes that expanded in the thyroid above 0.001 also showed up in blood.

The source material, RNA transcripts, was used to amplify TCR beta CDR3 regions. A first-round RT-PCR of the TCR CDR3 used the HTBI primer set. Via MiXCR, TCRdb re-called the multiplex PCR reads, giving one row per CDR3 protein. The sample contains around 700,000 distinct CDR3 sequences, around 20% of which appear only once. The origin of this receptor is a woman between 50 and 59 years old with Graves' hyperthyroidism that later progressed to Graves' ophthalmopathy. The sample was blood.

CDR3 in amino acids: CASSLEQGAGELFF. The CDR3 coding sequence is TGCGCCAGCAGCTTGGAACAGGGGGCCGGGGAGCTGTTTTTT. The V and J genes are TRBV5-1 and TRBJ2-2; 8 nucleotides agree with TRBD1. The CDR3 length is 14 residues. Germline CDR1 SGHRS, CDR2 YFSETQ. With 0 bases clipped from V and 6 bases from J, the junction kept 1 base outside the gene matches.